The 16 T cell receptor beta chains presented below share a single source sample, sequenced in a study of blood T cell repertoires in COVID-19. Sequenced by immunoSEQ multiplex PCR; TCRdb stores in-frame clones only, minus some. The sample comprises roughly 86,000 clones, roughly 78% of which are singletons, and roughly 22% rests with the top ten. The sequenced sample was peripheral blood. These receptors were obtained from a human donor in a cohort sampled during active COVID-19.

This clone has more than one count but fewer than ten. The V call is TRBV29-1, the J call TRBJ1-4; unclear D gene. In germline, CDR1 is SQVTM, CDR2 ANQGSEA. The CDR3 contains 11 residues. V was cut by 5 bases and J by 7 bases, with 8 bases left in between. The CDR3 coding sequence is TGCAGCGTTCGGGGTACTGAAAAACTGTTTTTT. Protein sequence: CSVRGTEKLFF.

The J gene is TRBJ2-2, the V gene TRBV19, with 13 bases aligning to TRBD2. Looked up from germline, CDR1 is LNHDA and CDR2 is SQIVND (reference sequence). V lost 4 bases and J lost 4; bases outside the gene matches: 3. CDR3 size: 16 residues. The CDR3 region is CASSTRLAGGTGELFF. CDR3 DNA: TGTGCCAGTAGTACGCGACTAGCGGGAGGCACCGGGGAGCTGTTTTTT.

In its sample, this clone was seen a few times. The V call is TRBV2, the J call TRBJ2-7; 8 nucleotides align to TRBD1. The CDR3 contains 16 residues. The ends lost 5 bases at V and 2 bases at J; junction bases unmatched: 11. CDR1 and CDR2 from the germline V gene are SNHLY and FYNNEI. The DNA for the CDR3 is TGTGCCAGCAGTCTAAAACTGGGACAGGTCGCCTACGAGCAGTACTTC. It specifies CASSLKLGQVAYEQYF.

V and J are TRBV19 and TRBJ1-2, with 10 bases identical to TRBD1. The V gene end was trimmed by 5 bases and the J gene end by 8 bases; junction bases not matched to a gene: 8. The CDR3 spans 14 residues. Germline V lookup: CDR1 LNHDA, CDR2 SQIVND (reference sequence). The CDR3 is CASSPDRGLVGYTF. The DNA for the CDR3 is TGTGCCAGTAGTCCCGACAGGGGGCTTGTCGGCTACACCTTC.

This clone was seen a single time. The CDR3 sequence: CASSNWTDPNTGELFF. For the CDR3, the DNA is TGTGCCAGCAGCAACTGGACAGATCCGAACACCGGGGAGCTGTTTTTT. This chain connects TRBV21-1 to TRBJ2-2; the table calls TRBD1, which could not be checked here. TRBV21-1 is deemed a pseudogene. This CDR3 region has 16 residues.

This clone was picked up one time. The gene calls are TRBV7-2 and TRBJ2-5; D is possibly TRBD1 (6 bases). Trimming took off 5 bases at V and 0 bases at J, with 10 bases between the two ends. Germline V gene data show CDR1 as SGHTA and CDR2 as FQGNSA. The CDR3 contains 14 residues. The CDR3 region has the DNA TGTGCCAGCAGCCCCGACAGGTACCAAGAGACCCAGTACTTC. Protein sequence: CASSPDRYQETQYF.

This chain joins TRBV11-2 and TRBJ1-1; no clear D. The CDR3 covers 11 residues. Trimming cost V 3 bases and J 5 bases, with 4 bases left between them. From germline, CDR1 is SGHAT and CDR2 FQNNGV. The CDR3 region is CASSFNTEAFF. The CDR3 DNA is TGTGCCAGCAGCTTTAATACTGAAGCTTTCTTT. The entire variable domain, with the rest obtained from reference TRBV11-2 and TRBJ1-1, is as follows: EAGVAQSPRYKIIEKRQSVAFWCNPISGHATLYWYQQILGQGPKLLIQFQNNGVVDDSQLPKDRFSAERLKGVDSTLKIQPAKLEDSAVYLCASSFNTEAFFGQGTRLTVV.

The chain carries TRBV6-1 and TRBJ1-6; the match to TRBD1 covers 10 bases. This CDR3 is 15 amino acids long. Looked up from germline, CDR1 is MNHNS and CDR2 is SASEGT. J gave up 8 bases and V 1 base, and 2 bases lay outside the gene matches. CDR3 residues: CASSEGQGAYSPLHF. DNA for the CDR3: TGTGCCAGCAGTGAAGGACAGGGGGCATATTCACCCCTCCACTTT.

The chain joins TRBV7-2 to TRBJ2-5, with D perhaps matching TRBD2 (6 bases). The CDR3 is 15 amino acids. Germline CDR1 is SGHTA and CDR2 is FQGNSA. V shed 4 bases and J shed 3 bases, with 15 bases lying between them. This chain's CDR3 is CASSSRDFLKETQYF. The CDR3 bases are TGTGCCAGCAGCTCCAGGGACTTCCTAAAAGAGACCCAGTACTTC.

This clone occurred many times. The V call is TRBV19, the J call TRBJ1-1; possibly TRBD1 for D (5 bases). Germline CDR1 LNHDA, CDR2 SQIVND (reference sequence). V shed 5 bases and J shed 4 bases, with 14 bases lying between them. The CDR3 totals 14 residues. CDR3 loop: CASSFRVGGTEAFF. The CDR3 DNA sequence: TGTGCCAGTAGTTTCAGGGTTGGCGGCACTGAAGCTTTCTTT.

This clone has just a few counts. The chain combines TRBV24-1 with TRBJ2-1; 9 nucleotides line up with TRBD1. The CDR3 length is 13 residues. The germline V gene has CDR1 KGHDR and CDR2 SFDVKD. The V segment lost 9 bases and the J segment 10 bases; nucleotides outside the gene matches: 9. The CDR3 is CATEPGQGGEQFF. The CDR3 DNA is TGTGCCACCGAGCCGGGACAGGGAGGCGAGCAGTTCTTC.

In nucleotides, the CDR3 is TGTGCCAGCAGTCGCGGCGAGTCCTACAATGAGCAGTTCTTC. The encoded protein is CASSRGESYNEQFF. The chain carries TRBV6-2 or TRBV6-3 and TRBJ2-1; D gene uncertain. Trimming stripped 5 bases from V and 1 base from J, with 9 bases between. Germline V gives CDR1 MNHEY, CDR2 SVGEGT. This CDR3 contains 14 residues.

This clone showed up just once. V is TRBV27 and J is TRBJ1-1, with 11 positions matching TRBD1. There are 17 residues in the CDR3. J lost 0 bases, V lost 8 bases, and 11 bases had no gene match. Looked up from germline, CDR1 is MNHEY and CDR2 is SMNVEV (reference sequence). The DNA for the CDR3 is TGTGCCAGCTACAGACTCGGGACAGGGGGTTTGAACACTGAAGCTTTCTTT. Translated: CASYRLGTGGLNTEAFF.

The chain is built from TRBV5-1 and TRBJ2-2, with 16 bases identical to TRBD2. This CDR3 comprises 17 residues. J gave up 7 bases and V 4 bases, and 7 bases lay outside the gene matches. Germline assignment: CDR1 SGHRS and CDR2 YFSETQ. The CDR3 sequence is CASSLGTSGGAVGELFF. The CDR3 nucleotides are TGCGCCAGCAGCCTCGGGACTAGCGGGGGGGCCGTCGGGGAGCTGTTTTTT.

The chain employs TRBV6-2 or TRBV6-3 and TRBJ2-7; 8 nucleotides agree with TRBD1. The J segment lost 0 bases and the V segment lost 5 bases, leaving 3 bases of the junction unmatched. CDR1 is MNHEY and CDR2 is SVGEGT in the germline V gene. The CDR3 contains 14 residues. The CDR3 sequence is CASSRQGSSYEQYF. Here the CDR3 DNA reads TGTGCCAGCAGTCGACAGGGGAGCTCCTACGAGCAGTACTTC.

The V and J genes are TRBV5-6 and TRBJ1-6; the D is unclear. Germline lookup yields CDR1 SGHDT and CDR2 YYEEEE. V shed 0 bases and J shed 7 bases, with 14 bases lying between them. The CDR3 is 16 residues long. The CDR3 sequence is CASSLADRGINSPLHF. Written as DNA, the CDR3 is TGTGCCAGCAGCTTGGCCGACCGAGGGATAAATTCACCCCTCCACTTT.